This T cell receptor beta chain emerged from a study of cytomegalovirus exposure and HLA in healthy donors. Study background: Researchers previously reported finding fewer than 140 million unique TCR beta sequences from 150 million to 200 million T cells.

PCR primers comprised 60 Vbeta and 13 Jbeta primers. Assay: immunoSEQ multiplex PCR; the TCRdb copy retains only in-frame clones and omits some. The sample includes 150,000 to 200,000 clones, about three quarters seen only once; the top ten take around 0.71%. Sequencing was performed on PBMCs. The receptor was isolated from a female donor in good health and CMV-seronegative.

The CDR3: CASSSGTGPRIYGYTF. CDR3 sequence (DNA): TGTGCCAGTAGTTCGGGGACAGGTCCACGTATCTATGGCTACACCTTC. The chain links TRBV19 to TRBJ1-2; 8 bases align to TRBD1. V trimming: 5 bases; J trimming: 4 bases; junction bases outside the gene matches: 12. Germline CDR1 reads LNHDA; CDR2 reads SQIVND (reference sequence). The CDR3 loop spans 16 amino acids.